These 7 T cell receptor beta chains were all obtained from the same sample, sequenced in a study of identifying expanded T cells in peripheral blood. Generated by immunoSEQ multiplex PCR, the TCRdb table keeps only in-frame clones and is missing some. In the table there are around 91,000 clones, about nine tenths of which are singletons. Sequencing was carried out using blood. Receptor source: a person between 18 and 70 years old in good health.

This chain links TRBV6-5 with TRBJ2-5; 7 positions agree with TRBD2. The CDR3 loop spans 11 amino acids. V trimming: 8 bases; J trimming: 5 bases; junction bases outside the gene matches: 2. CDR1 and CDR2 (germline): MNHEY, SVGAGI. The CDR3 sequence is CASGRGETQYF. CDR3 nucleotide sequence: TGTGCCAGCGGGAGGGGTGAGACCCAGTACTTC.

V gene TRBV28 combines with J gene TRBJ1-4; 9 bases map to TRBD1. J was trimmed by 7 bases and V by 3 bases; bases with no gene match: 6. In germline, CDR1 is MDHEN, CDR2 SYDVKM. The CDR3 extends over 15 amino acids. The CDR3 loop reads CASSLGTGMGEKLFF. In nucleotides, the CDR3 is TGTGCCAGCAGTTTGGGGACAGGGATGGGTGAAAAACTGTTTTTT. Based on the CDR3 plus reference TRBV28 and TRBJ1-4, the full variable domain is DVKVTQSSRYLVKRTGEKVFLECVQDMDHENMFWYRQDPGLGLRLIYFSYDVKMKEKGDIPEGYSVSREKKERFSLILESASTNQTSMYLCASSLGTGMGEKLFFGSGTQLSVL.

This clone turned up a few times. The J gene is TRBJ2-1, the V gene TRBV14; 7 bases agree with TRBD2. Germline CDR1 SGHDN, CDR2 FVKESK. Trimming took 1 base from V and 3 from J; bases not matched to a gene: 3. CDR3 length equals 15 residues. Here the CDR3 reads CASSQVAGDYNEQFF. The CDR3 bases are TGTGCCAGCAGCCAAGTAGCGGGTGACTACAATGAGCAGTTCTTC.

This chain uses TRBV5-4 with TRBJ2-2; no clear D. V lost 0 bases and J lost 1, with 7 bases in between. The CDR3 runs to 15 residues. Germline V gene lookup returns CDR1 SGHNT and CDR2 YYREEE (reference sequence). CDR3 in amino acids: CASSLAFGNTGELFF. The CDR3 coding sequence is TGTGCCAGCAGCTTGGCCTTTGGGAACACCGGGGAGCTGTTTTTT. Full variable domain (rest looked up from reference TRBV5-4 and TRBJ2-2): ETGVTQSPTHLIKTRGQQVTLRCSSQSGHNTVSWYQQALGQGPQFIFQYYREEENGRGNFPPRFSGLQFPNYSSELNVNALELDDSALYLCASSLAFGNTGELFFGEGSRLTVL.

The chain recombines TRBV30 with TRBJ2-3; D not certain. V was trimmed by 4 bases and J by 5 bases, leaving 13 bases between them. The CDR3 has 13 residues. CDR1 GTSNPN and CDR2 SVGIG come from the germline V gene (reference sequence). The CDR3 sequence: CAWTIFSIDTQYF. The CDR3, as DNA: TGTGCCTGGACCATTTTCAGTATAGATACGCAGTATTTT.

The rearrangement links TRBV28 to TRBJ2-3, with TRBD2 matching 10 bases. Per the germline V gene, CDR1 is MDHEN and CDR2 is SYDVKM. This CDR3 contains 16 residues. V gave up 3 bases and J gave up 4 bases; unmatched junction bases: 7. The CDR3 is CASSFSGTSASDTQYF. The DNA for the CDR3 is TGTGCCAGCAGTTTTTCCGGGACTAGCGCCTCAGATACGCAGTATTTT.

V gene TRBV4-1 combines with J gene TRBJ2-5; 11 bases match TRBD2. Per germline, CDR1 MGHRA and CDR2 YSYEKL. V shed 1 base and J 2 bases; nucleotides not matched to a gene: 6. This CDR3 is built from 17 residues. The CDR3 region is CASSQAPSGGPQETQYF. The CDR3 region has the DNA TGCGCCAGCAGCCAAGCCCCTAGCGGGGGGCCACAAGAGACCCAGTACTTC.